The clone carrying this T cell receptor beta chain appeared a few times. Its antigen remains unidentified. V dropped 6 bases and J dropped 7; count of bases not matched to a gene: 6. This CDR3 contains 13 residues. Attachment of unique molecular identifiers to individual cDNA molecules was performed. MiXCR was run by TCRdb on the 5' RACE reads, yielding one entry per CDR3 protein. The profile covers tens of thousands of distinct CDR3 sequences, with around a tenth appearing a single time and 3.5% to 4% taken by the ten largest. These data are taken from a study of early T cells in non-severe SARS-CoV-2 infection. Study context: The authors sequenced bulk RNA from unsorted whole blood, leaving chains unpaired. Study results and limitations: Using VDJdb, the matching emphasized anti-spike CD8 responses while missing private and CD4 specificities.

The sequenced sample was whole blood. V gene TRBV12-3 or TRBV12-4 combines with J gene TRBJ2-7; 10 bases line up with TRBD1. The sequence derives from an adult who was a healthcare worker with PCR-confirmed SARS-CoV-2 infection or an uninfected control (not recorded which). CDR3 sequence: CASSPRTGGEQYF. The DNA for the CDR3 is TGTGCCAGCAGCCCCCGGACAGGGGGAGAGCAGTACTTC.